The clone carrying this TCR beta chain was observed a few times. Its cognate antigen is unknown. Repertoires were generated with immunoSEQ multiplex PCR, while TCRdb's copy carries only in-frame clones and drops some. The sample records about 130,000 clones, 90% to 95% being singletons. V was pared by 8 bases and J by 7 bases, with 12 bases between. The CDR3 extends over 11 amino acids. CDR1 and CDR2 (germline): SQVTM, ANQGSEA. These data are taken from a study of human thymus T cells. Study-level results: A high degree of thymic repertoire overlap among unrelated individuals was reported in related research. It looked as if thymic and blood repertoires used V and J genes in a biased way.

Resections that were taken during corrective heart surgery supplied the thymus tissue. Donors were healthy Finnish babies undergoing corrective operations for congenital heart defects. The chain links TRBV29-1 to TRBJ1-5; no clear D gene. The sequence was obtained from a boy younger than two with a congenital heart defect but otherwise immunologically healthy. The sample comprised thymus tissue. The CDR3, as DNA: TGCAGCCATGAGGAGGGACAGCCCCAGCATTTT. Translated, it gives CSHEEGQPQHF.